A selection of T cell receptor beta chains follows, all from one sample in a study of OX40 agonist ivuxolimab in advanced cancers. Sequencing was performed with immunoSEQ multiplex PCR; in TCRdb, only in-frame clones are kept and a portion is missing. The sample includes about 79,000 clones, approximately 94% seen only once; the top ten take 8.5% to 10%. The material was CD4+ or CD8+ T cells sorted from blood, obtained in a trial of the OX40 agonist ivuxolimab. The receptors originated from an adult with an advanced solid tumor such as melanoma, head and neck, liver or kidney cancer. Each CDR3 is given with its conserved first and last residue. Fields, in order: V gene, J gene, CDR3 length, D gene, clone size, CDR3 protein, CDR3 DNA. D genes are given only for firm matches. The size entry is marked missing in some rows and otherwise reads once, few, many or a size class.

v_call: TRBV6-5
j_call: TRBJ2-1
cdr3_length: 16
d_call: TRBD2
clone_size: .
cdr3_aa: CASSYSPGLDYNEQFF
cdr3_nt: TGTGCCAGCAGTTACTCTCCGGGACTAGACTACAATGAGCAGTTCTTC

v_call: TRBV4-2
j_call: TRBJ2-5
cdr3_length: 16
d_call: .
clone_size: .
cdr3_aa: CASSQERNRAQETQYF
cdr3_nt: TGTGCCAGCAGCCAAGAAAGGAACAGGGCCCAAGAGACCCAGTACTTC

v_call: TRBV11-2
j_call: TRBJ2-4
cdr3_length: 17
d_call: .
clone_size: .
cdr3_aa: CASSSSDQIIAKNIQYF
cdr3_nt: TGTGCCAGCAGCTCGTCCGACCAAATAATAGCCAAAAACATTCAGTACTTC

v_call: TRBV2
j_call: TRBJ2-1
cdr3_length: 14
d_call: TRBD2
clone_size: .
cdr3_aa: CASSEERGDDEQFF
cdr3_nt: TGTGCCAGCAGTGAAGAGCGGGGGGACGATGAGCAGTTCTTC

v_call: TRBV27
j_call: TRBJ2-5
cdr3_length: 16
d_call: TRBD2
clone_size: few
cdr3_aa: CASRPSSLAGALAQYF
cdr3_nt: TGTGCCAGCAGACCCTCTTCACTAGCGGGTGCCCTGGCCCAGTACTTC

v_call: TRBV7-9
j_call: TRBJ2-1
cdr3_length: 13
d_call: .
clone_size: .
cdr3_aa: CASLHPQGNEQFF
cdr3_nt: TGTGCCAGCCTCCACCCCCAAGGAAATGAGCAGTTCTTC

v_call: TRBV6-6
j_call: TRBJ1-3
cdr3_length: 11
d_call: .
clone_size: .
cdr3_aa: CASIHGNTIYF
cdr3_nt: TGTGCCAGCATCCATGGAAACACCATATATTTT

v_call: TRBV10-1
j_call: TRBJ1-2
cdr3_length: 12
d_call: .
clone_size: .
cdr3_aa: CARKDSNYGYTF
cdr3_nt: TGCGCCAGGAAAGACAGTAACTATGGCTACACCTTC

v_call: TRBV4-3
j_call: TRBJ2-7
cdr3_length: 13
d_call: .
clone_size: once
cdr3_aa: CASSQAQGYEQYF
cdr3_nt: TGCGCCAGCAGCCAAGCCCAAGGGTACGAGCAGTACTTC

v_call: TRBV28
j_call: TRBJ2-1
cdr3_length: 14
d_call: .
clone_size: .
cdr3_aa: CASVQVTNHNEQFF
cdr3_nt: TGTGCCAGCGTACAGGTAACTAATCACAATGAGCAGTTCTTC

v_call: TRBV15
j_call: TRBJ1-1
cdr3_length: 15
d_call: TRBD1
clone_size: .
cdr3_aa: CATSDQGAVNTEAFF
cdr3_nt: TGTGCCACCAGCGACCAGGGGGCGGTGAACACTGAAGCTTTCTTT

v_call: TRBV5-4
j_call: TRBJ2-3
cdr3_length: 17
d_call: TRBD2
clone_size: .
cdr3_aa: CASSLESTGRDTDTQYF
cdr3_nt: TGTGCCAGCAGCTTAGAATCGACCGGGAGGGACACAGATACGCAGTATTTT

v_call: TRBV7-3
j_call: TRBJ2-1
cdr3_length: 14
d_call: TRBD1
clone_size: once
cdr3_aa: CASSLGQGYAEQFF
cdr3_nt: TGTGCCAGCAGCTTGGGACAGGGGTACGCTGAGCAGTTCTTC

v_call: TRBV7-3
j_call: TRBJ2-5
cdr3_length: 13
d_call: TRBD1
clone_size: .
cdr3_aa: CASSQGAGGTQYF
cdr3_nt: TGTGCCAGCAGCCAGGGGGCCGGGGGGACCCAGTACTTC

v_call: TRBV19
j_call: TRBJ2-7
cdr3_length: 15
d_call: TRBD2
clone_size: .
cdr3_aa: CASSMGGGSSYEQYF
cdr3_nt: TGTGCCAGTAGTATGGGCGGGGGTAGCTCCTACGAGCAGTACTTC

v_call: TRBV27
j_call: TRBJ1-1
cdr3_length: 15
d_call: TRBD1
clone_size: .
cdr3_aa: CASSWSSGGSAEAFF
cdr3_nt: TGTGCCAGCAGTTGGTCATCAGGGGGCTCTGCTGAAGCTTTCTTT

v_call: TRBV18
j_call: TRBJ2-2
cdr3_length: 16
d_call: .
clone_size: .
cdr3_aa: CASSPPGSTFTGELFF
cdr3_nt: TGTGCCAGCTCACCCCCGGGTAGCACCTTTACCGGGGAGCTGTTTTTT

v_call: TRBV4-2
j_call: TRBJ2-3
cdr3_length: 19
d_call: TRBD2
clone_size: .
cdr3_aa: CASSPGLAGVLGNTDTQYF
cdr3_nt: TGTGCCAGCAGCCCCGGACTAGCGGGAGTGTTGGGGAACACAGATACGCAGTATTTT

v_call: TRBV7-9
j_call: TRBJ1-2
cdr3_length: 13
d_call: .
clone_size: .
cdr3_aa: CASSLGPSDGYTF
cdr3_nt: TGTGCCAGCAGCTTGGGACCATCGGATGGCTACACCTTC

v_call: TRBV19
j_call: TRBJ1-4
cdr3_length: 15
d_call: .
clone_size: .
cdr3_aa: CASSAGTTRSEKLFF
cdr3_nt: TGTGCCAGTAGTGCCGGGACTACGAGGAGTGAAAAACTGTTTTTT

v_call: TRBV4-1
j_call: TRBJ1-2
cdr3_length: 13
d_call: .
clone_size: .
cdr3_aa: CASSGRGTHGYAF
cdr3_nt: TGCGCCAGCAGCGGGAGGGGGACCCATGGCTACGCCTTC

v_call: TRBV7-3
j_call: TRBJ2-5
cdr3_length: 14
d_call: .
clone_size: .
cdr3_aa: CASSPKASPETQYF
cdr3_nt: TGTGCCAGCAGCCCCAAAGCCTCTCCCGAGACCCAGTACTTC

v_call: TRBV19
j_call: TRBJ2-2
cdr3_length: 12
d_call: .
clone_size: .
cdr3_aa: CASRTNTGELFF
cdr3_nt: TGTGCCAGTAGGACGAACACCGGGGAGCTGTTTTTT

v_call: TRBV6-6
j_call: TRBJ2-2
cdr3_length: 16
d_call: TRBD1
clone_size: .
cdr3_aa: CASSYWVQGAVGELFF
cdr3_nt: TGTGCCAGCAGTTACTGGGTACAGGGGGCCGTCGGGGAGCTGTTTTTT

v_call: TRBV28
j_call: TRBJ2-1
cdr3_length: 14
d_call: TRBD1
clone_size: .
cdr3_aa: CASSFGTDYNEQFF
cdr3_nt: TGTGCCAGCAGTTTTGGGACAGACTACAATGAGCAGTTCTTC

v_call: TRBV6-5
j_call: TRBJ2-7
cdr3_length: 13
d_call: TRBD1
clone_size: once
cdr3_aa: CASSYSKTGEQYF
cdr3_nt: TGTGCCAGCAGTTACTCAAAGACAGGGGAGCAGTACTTC

v_call: TRBV25-1
j_call: TRBJ1-2
cdr3_length: 11
d_call: .
clone_size: .
cdr3_aa: CASSEGGGYTF
cdr3_nt: TGTGCCAGCAGTGAAGGTGGGGGCTACACCTTC

v_call: TRBV6-6
j_call: TRBJ1-2
cdr3_length: 15
d_call: TRBD1
clone_size: .
cdr3_aa: CASSLGTGTDYGYTF
cdr3_nt: TGTGCCAGCAGTCTAGGGACAGGGACGGACTATGGCTACACCTTC

v_call: TRBV18
j_call: TRBJ2-7
cdr3_length: 14
d_call: .
clone_size: few
cdr3_aa: CASSQGGMGDEQYF
cdr3_nt: TGTGCCAGCTCACAGGGAGGCATGGGGGACGAGCAGTACTTC

v_call: TRBV29-1
j_call: TRBJ2-1
cdr3_length: 14
d_call: .
clone_size: .
cdr3_aa: CSVDAPDRSNEQFF
cdr3_nt: TGCAGCGTTGACGCCCCCGACAGAAGCAATGAGCAGTTCTTC

v_call: TRBV7-2
j_call: TRBJ2-7
cdr3_length: 13
d_call: .
clone_size: .
cdr3_aa: CASSLGQFYEQYF
cdr3_nt: TGTGCCAGCAGCTTAGGCCAGTTCTACGAGCAGTACTTC

v_call: TRBV7-9
j_call: TRBJ2-7
cdr3_length: 16
d_call: .
clone_size: .
cdr3_aa: CASSLPPTSKGDEQYF
cdr3_nt: TGTGCCAGCAGCTTACCCCCGACAAGTAAAGGCGACGAGCAGTACTTC

v_call: TRBV11-2
j_call: TRBJ2-1
cdr3_length: 17
d_call: .
clone_size: .
cdr3_aa: CASSPPTSGVGSREQFF
cdr3_nt: TGTGCCAGCAGTCCCCCGACTAGTGGGGTTGGGTCGAGGGAGCAGTTCTTC

v_call: TRBV9
j_call: TRBJ2-5
cdr3_length: 15
d_call: TRBD1
clone_size: .
cdr3_aa: CASSAGGALGETQYF
cdr3_nt: TGTGCCAGCAGCGCAGGGGGCGCCTTAGGAGAGACCCAGTACTTC

v_call: TRBV16
j_call: TRBJ1-1
cdr3_length: 12
d_call: TRBD1
clone_size: .
cdr3_aa: CASSDTGGKTFF
cdr3_nt: TGTGCCAGCAGCGACACAGGGGGCAAGACTTTCTTT

v_call: TRBV27
j_call: TRBJ2-7
cdr3_length: 13
d_call: TRBD2
clone_size: .
cdr3_aa: CASSLGTSYEQYF
cdr3_nt: TGTGCCAGCAGTTTAGGGACTAGCTACGAGCAGTACTTC

v_call: TRBV27
j_call: TRBJ2-3
cdr3_length: 15
d_call: .
clone_size: .
cdr3_aa: CASSSVRAITDTQYF
cdr3_nt: TGTGCCAGCAGTTCAGTCAGGGCGATAACAGATACGCAGTATTTT

v_call: TRBV25-1
j_call: TRBJ2-1
cdr3_length: 16
d_call: TRBD2
clone_size: .
cdr3_aa: CASSELAGDASSEQFF
cdr3_nt: TGTGCCAGCAGTGAACTAGCGGGAGATGCTAGTAGTGAGCAGTTCTTC

v_call: TRBV4-3
j_call: TRBJ2-7
cdr3_length: 16
d_call: TRBD2
clone_size: .
cdr3_aa: CASSQDSTSDSYEQYF
cdr3_nt: TGCGCCAGCAGCCAAGACTCCACTAGCGACTCCTACGAGCAGTACTTC

v_call: TRBV2
j_call: TRBJ2-5
cdr3_length: 13
d_call: .
clone_size: .
cdr3_aa: CASSAWREETQYF
cdr3_nt: TGTGCCAGCAGTGCATGGAGGGAGGAGACCCAGTACTTC

v_call: TRBV5-4
j_call: TRBJ2-2
cdr3_length: 17
d_call: TRBD2
clone_size: .
cdr3_aa: CARMHHKRERNTGELFF
cdr3_nt: TGTGCCAGGATGCACCACAAGCGGGAACGGAACACCGGGGAGCTGTTTTTT

v_call: TRBV11-2
j_call: TRBJ1-6
cdr3_length: 19
d_call: TRBD1
clone_size: once
cdr3_aa: CASSLIMDRTLLDNSPLHF
cdr3_nt: TGTGCCAGCAGCTTAATTATGGACAGGACTTTATTGGATAATTCACCCCTCCACTTT

v_call: TRBV2
j_call: TRBJ2-3
cdr3_length: 15
d_call: .
clone_size: once
cdr3_aa: CASYGPAGEPDTQYF
cdr3_nt: TGTGCCAGCTACGGGCCAGCCGGAGAGCCAGATACGCAGTATTTT

v_call: TRBV28
j_call: TRBJ2-7
cdr3_length: 17
d_call: .
clone_size: .
cdr3_aa: CASSLEMGATRGDEQYF
cdr3_nt: TGTGCCAGCAGTTTAGAAATGGGGGCCACCCGGGGGGACGAGCAGTACTTC

v_call: TRBV10-3
j_call: TRBJ2-7
cdr3_length: 13
d_call: .
clone_size: once
cdr3_aa: CAIGGTGDHEQYF
cdr3_nt: TGTGCCATCGGCGGGACGGGGGACCACGAGCAGTACTTC

v_call: TRBV6-5
j_call: TRBJ2-7
cdr3_length: 13
d_call: .
clone_size: .
cdr3_aa: CASNLARSYEQYF
cdr3_nt: TGTGCCAGCAACCTAGCTCGGTCCTACGAGCAGTACTTC

v_call: TRBV6-5
j_call: TRBJ2-7
cdr3_length: 14
d_call: .
clone_size: .
cdr3_aa: CASSYTLIKDEQYF
cdr3_nt: TGTGCCAGCAGTTATACCCTAATTAAGGACGAGCAGTACTTC

v_call: TRBV5-8
j_call: TRBJ2-1
cdr3_length: 14
d_call: .
clone_size: .
cdr3_aa: CASSLAGVYNEQFF
cdr3_nt: TGTGCCAGCAGCTTGGCGGGAGTCTACAATGAGCAGTTCTTC

v_call: TRBV5-1
j_call: TRBJ2-2
cdr3_length: 16
d_call: TRBD2
clone_size: .
cdr3_aa: CASSLVSGADTGELFF
cdr3_nt: TGCGCCAGCAGCTTGGTTAGCGGGGCCGACACCGGGGAGCTGTTTTTT

v_call: TRBV28
j_call: TRBJ2-3
cdr3_length: 16
d_call: TRBD2
clone_size: .
cdr3_aa: CASSSNSGSGVDTQYF
cdr3_nt: TGTGCCAGCAGTTCAAATAGCGGGAGTGGGGTAGATACGCAGTATTTT

v_call: TRBV27
j_call: TRBJ2-7
cdr3_length: 16
d_call: TRBD2
clone_size: .
cdr3_aa: CASSSGTSGSTYEQYF
cdr3_nt: TGTGCCAGCAGTTCCGGGACTAGCGGGTCAACCTACGAGCAGTACTTC

v_call: TRBV25-1
j_call: TRBJ1-1
cdr3_length: 13
d_call: .
clone_size: .
cdr3_aa: CASSEYQGVEAFF
cdr3_nt: TGTGCCAGCAGTGAATATCAGGGTGTGGAAGCTTTCTTT